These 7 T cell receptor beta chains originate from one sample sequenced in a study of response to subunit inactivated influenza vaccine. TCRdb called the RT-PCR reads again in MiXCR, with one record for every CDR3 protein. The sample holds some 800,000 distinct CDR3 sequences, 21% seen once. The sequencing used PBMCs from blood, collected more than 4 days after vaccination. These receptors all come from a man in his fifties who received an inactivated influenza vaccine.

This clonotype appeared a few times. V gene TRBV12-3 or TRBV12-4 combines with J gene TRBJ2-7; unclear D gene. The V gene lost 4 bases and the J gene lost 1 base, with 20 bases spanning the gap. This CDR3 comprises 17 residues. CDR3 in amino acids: CASSSPSLGKLSYEQYF. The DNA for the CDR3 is TGTGCCAGCAGTTCTCCCTCTTTGGGGAAGTTATCCTACGAGCAGTACTTC.

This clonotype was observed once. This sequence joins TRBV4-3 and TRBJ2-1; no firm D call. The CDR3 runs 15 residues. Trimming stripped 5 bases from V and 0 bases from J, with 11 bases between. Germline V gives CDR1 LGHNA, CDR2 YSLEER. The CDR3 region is CASSSDGVSYNEQFF. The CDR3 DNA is TGCGCCAGCAGCTCCGACGGAGTCTCCTACAATGAGCAGTTCTTC.

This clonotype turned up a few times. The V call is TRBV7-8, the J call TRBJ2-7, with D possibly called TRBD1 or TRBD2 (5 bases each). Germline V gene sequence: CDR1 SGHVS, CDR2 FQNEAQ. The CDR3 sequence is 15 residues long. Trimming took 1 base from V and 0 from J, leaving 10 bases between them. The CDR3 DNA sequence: TGTGCCAGCAGCTTAGAAGGGGAGAGCTCCTACGAGCAGTACTTC. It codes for CASSLEGESSYEQYF.

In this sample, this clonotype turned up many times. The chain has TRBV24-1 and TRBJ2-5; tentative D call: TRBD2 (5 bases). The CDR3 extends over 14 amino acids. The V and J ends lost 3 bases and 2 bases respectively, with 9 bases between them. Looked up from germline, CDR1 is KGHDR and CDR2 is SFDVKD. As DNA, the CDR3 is TGTGCCACCAGTGATCGGGATGCTCAAGAGACCCAGTACTTC. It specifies CATSDRDAQETQYF.

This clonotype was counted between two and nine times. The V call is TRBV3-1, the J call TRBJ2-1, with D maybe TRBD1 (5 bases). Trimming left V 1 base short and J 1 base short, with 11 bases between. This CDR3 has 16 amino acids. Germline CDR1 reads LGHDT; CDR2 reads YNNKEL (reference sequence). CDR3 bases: TGTGCCAGCAGCCAAGGTCGCCAGGGTTCCTACAATGAGCAGTTCTTC. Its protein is CASSQGRQGSYNEQFF.

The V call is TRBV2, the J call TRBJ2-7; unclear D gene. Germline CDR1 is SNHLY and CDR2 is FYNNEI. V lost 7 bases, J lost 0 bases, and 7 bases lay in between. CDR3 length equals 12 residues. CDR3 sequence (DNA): TGTGCCAGCACGGTACCCTCCTACGAGCAGTACTTC. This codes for CASTVPSYEQYF. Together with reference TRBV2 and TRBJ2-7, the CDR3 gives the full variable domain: EPEVTQTPSHQVTQMGQEVILRCVPISNHLYFYWYRQILGQKVEFLVSFYNNEISEKSEIFDDQFSVERPDGSNFTLKIRSTKLEDSAMYFCASTVPSYEQYFGPGTRLTVT.

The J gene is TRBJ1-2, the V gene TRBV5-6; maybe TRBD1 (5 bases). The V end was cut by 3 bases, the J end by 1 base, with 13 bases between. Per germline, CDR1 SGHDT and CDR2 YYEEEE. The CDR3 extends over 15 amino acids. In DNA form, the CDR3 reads TGTGCCAGCAGCTCGTTGTCAGGGAGTAACTATGGCTACACCTTC. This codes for CASSSLSGSNYGYTF.